The sequence of this T cell receptor (beta chain) was determined in a study of shared clonotypes between healthy human individuals. The germline CDR1 and CDR2 sequences are SEHNR and FQNEAQ (reference sequence). V was clipped by 4 bases and J by 7 bases; unmatched bases: 11. CDR3 length equals 15 residues. TCRdb keeps only in-frame clones here, not all; method: immunoSEQ multiplex PCR. The profile shows approximately 1.5 million clones, about 98.5% of them singletons. Comment on this clone: Its target is not known.

Findings and limits, study-wide: Naive subsets typically showed greater estimated richness than memory subsets.

The healthy adult donors were HIV-negative and reported no recent acute infections or vaccinations. A CD45RA+ naive subset and a CD45RA-negative memory subset were split from CD4+ cells. The chain carries TRBV7-9 and TRBJ2-3; 7 nucleotides line up with TRBD1. Sequencing was done on a sample of naive CD4+ T cells sorted from blood. The subset is: CD45RA+ positively selected. This sequence was found in a man aged 25 to 45 in good health. In DNA, the CDR3 is TGTGCCAGCAGCTCCGACAGGGTGAAGATTAATACGCAGTATTTT. This gives the protein CASSSDRVKINTQYF.